This T cell receptor beta chain was identified during a study of blood T cell repertoires in COVID-19. Libraries were prepared by immunoSEQ multiplex PCR; TCRdb keeps only in-frame clonotypes and omits some of them. The data show 47,000 or so clones, 65% to 90% seen once. This CDR3 spans 14 amino acids. CDR1 and CDR2 from the germline V gene are SGHNT and YENEEA. Trimming removed 5 bases at V and 5 bases at J, with 13 bases between. The chain carries TRBV11-3 and TRBJ2-1; D may be TRBD1 (6 bases). The sequenced sample consisted of peripheral blood. The TCR originated in a woman aged 80 or over with COVID-19, enrolled during active disease. The CDR3 DNA sequence: TGTGCCAGCAGCACCTCGACAGGCCACAATGAGCAGTTCTTC. It encodes CASSTSTGHNEQFF.